This T cell receptor (beta chain) was identified in a study of T cell repertoires and HLA-DP antigens. Amplification used primers for 54 TRBV and 13 TRBJ segments. The repertoire was sequenced with immunoSEQ multiplex PCR; TCRdb's copy has only in-frame clones and lacks some. In the table there are approximately 86,000 clones, 86% of which are singletons. Trimming took 0 bases from V and 15 from J, leaving 12 bases between them. CDR1 and CDR2 (germline): MNHNS, SASEGT. The CDR3 loop spans 12 amino acids. Regarding this clone: Antigen unknown.

Sequencing was done on a sample of CD4+ T cells from PBMCs. The clonotype comes from a man aged 50-59 years in good health and CMV-seronegative. This chain uses TRBV6-1 with TRBJ2-1; D is possibly TRBD1 (5 bases). This chain's CDR3 is CASSEARGMGFF. CDR3 DNA sequence: TGTGCCAGCAGTGAAGCAAGGGGTATGGGGTTCTTC.